The source of this TCR beta chain is a study of blood T cells in healthy people across ages. Study background: About one barcoded beta molecule was captured per two T cells (by template switching).

Per-sample yields of isolated PBMCs were at least 6 million. Alongside a J-beta primer mix, a sample-barcoded 5' primer served in a second PCR lasting about 6 to 11 cycles. Each CDR3 protein is one row after TCRdb ran MiXCR on the 5' RACE reads. The table shows roughly 1.4 million distinct CDR3 sequences, with 59% occurring only once. The sequence came from a man aged 18 to 30 in good health. Source material: blood.

The CDR3 protein is CSVDSTEGNTGELFF. The DNA for the CDR3 is TGCAGCGTTGACTCGACAGAGGGGAACACCGGGGAGCTGTTTTTT. The chain joins TRBV29-1 to TRBJ2-2; TRBD1 or TRBD2 may be the D gene (5 bases each). V shed 3 bases and J shed 1 base, with 12 bases lying between them. CDR3 size: 15 residues. Germline assignment: CDR1 SQVTM and CDR2 ANQGSEA.